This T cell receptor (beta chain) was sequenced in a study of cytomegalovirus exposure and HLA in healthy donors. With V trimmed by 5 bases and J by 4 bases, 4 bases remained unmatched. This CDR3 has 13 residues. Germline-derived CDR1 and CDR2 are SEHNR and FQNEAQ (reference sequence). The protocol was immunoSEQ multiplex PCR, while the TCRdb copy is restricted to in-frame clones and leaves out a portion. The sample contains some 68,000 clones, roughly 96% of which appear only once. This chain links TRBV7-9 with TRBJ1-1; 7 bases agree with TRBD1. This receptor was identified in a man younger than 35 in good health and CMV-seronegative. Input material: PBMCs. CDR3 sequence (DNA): TGTGCCAGCAGCAACAGGGGTCTCACTGAAGCTTTCTTT. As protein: CASSNRGLTEAFF.